This T cell receptor beta chain was sequenced in a study of T-cell reconstitution after alpha-beta-depleted transplantation in children. As it was prepared, the TCRbeta library received unique molecular identifiers. TCRdb independently ran MiXCR on the PCR reads; one entry per CDR3 protein. The sample shows fewer than 250,000 distinct CDR3 sequences, around a sixth of them seen only once. The germline gives CDR1 GTSNPN, CDR2 SVGIG (reference sequence). This CDR3 is 16 amino acids long. Trimming pared 2 bases from V and 0 bases from J, leaving 17 bases between. This chain joins TRBV30 and TRBJ2-7; D is perhaps TRBD1 or TRBD2 (5 bases each). The sample consisted of PBMCs, mostly from graft donor cells, taken 360 days after TCRalphabeta/CD19-depleted stem cell transplant. The source of this sequence is a male patient between 2 and 15 years old who had a stem cell transplant for acute lymphoblastic leukemia, so the T cells may come from the graft donor. CDR3 in amino acids: CAWSPQSRGRSYEQYF. In nucleotides, the CDR3 is TGTGCCTGGAGTCCACAGAGCCGGGGACGCTCCTACGAGCAGTACTTC.